The 29 T cell receptor beta chains below come from one sample, sequenced in a study of CD8 T cells in Susac syndrome. A quantity of about 0.5 to 1 ug RNA underwent reverse transcription using random hexamers. TCRdb redid the calling of the immunoSEQ multiplex PCR reads with MiXCR, one entry per CDR3 protein. This sample has about 150,000 distinct CDR3 sequences, with roughly 95% found just once. Sequencing was carried out using CD8+ T cells from PBMCs. The origin of the receptors is a human donor with multiple sclerosis.

This chain joins TRBV10-3 and TRBJ2-3; D is undetermined. This CDR3 has 15 amino acids. Germline V gives CDR1 ENHRY, CDR2 SYGVKD. The V gene lost 6 bases and the J gene lost 0 bases, with 13 bases spanning the gap. DNA of the CDR3: TGTGCCATCAGCCACAACGACGCTAGCACAGATACGCAGTATTTT. Amino acids: CAISHNDASTDTQYF.

The chain has TRBV29-1 and TRBJ1-2; 11 positions agree with TRBD1. CDR1 is SQVTM and CDR2 is ANQGSEA in the germline V gene. The CDR3 sequence is 13 residues long. Trimming cost V 7 bases and J 3 bases; bases outside gene matches: 4. The chain's CDR3 is CSAWTGGDYGYTF. The DNA of the CDR3 is TGCAGCGCCTGGACAGGGGGCGACTATGGCTACACCTTC.

J is TRBJ2-3 and V is TRBV12-3 or TRBV12-4; 7 bases are a match to TRBD2. This CDR3 comprises 16 residues. Germline trimming cut 0 bases from V and 0 bases from J; bases unmatched to any gene: 3. The CDR3 loop reads CASSLAGGTSTDTQYF. DNA of the CDR3: TGTGCCAGCAGTTTAGCGGGGGGGACTAGCACAGATACGCAGTATTTT.

The chain employs TRBV15 and TRBJ2-1; D gene ambiguous. The germline gives CDR1 LNHNV, CDR2 YYDKDF (reference sequence). Trimming took off 1 base at V and 9 bases at J, with 7 bases between the two ends. This CDR3 region has 12 residues. The CDR3 DNA reads TGTGCCACCAGCAGAGTAGGGCCTGAGCAGTTCTTC. This translates into CATSRVGPEQFF.

Details on this clonotype: Here the CDR3 omits its conserved ending phenylalanine or tryptophan, so a read error is the likely source. It is unclear where the CDR3 begins or ends on the DNA, so no DNA is shown, and the CDR3 is as TCRdb lists it. The chain combines TRBV5-8 with TRBJ1-4; the table's TRBD1 call for D was not verified on the DNA. The CDR3 length is 13 residues, termini included. In germline, CDR1 is SGHTS, CDR2 YDEGEE. The CDR3 sequence is CASSSVTGTGSRI.

This clonotype was recorded only once. This chain connects TRBV18 to TRBJ2-5; D uncertain. This CDR3 is 15 amino acids long. Trimming shortened V by 2 bases and J by 4 bases, and 14 bases separated the two germline ends. CDR1 KGHSH and CDR2 LQKENI come from the germline V gene. The CDR3 is CASSPETNYPETQYF. The CDR3 DNA sequence: TGTGCCAGCTCACCAGAGACAAACTACCCAGAGACCCAGTACTTC.

The chain carries TRBV4-1 and TRBJ2-4; 9 nucleotides line up with TRBD2. This CDR3 has 13 amino acids. With V trimmed by 3 bases and J by 8 bases, 2 bases remained unmatched. The germline gives CDR1 MGHRA, CDR2 YSYEKL. The CDR3 coding sequence is TGCGCCAGCAGCCAGGGACTAGCACACATTCAGTACTTC. Protein product: CASSQGLAHIQYF.

The rearrangement links TRBV20-1 to TRBJ1-2; weak D call: TRBD1 (5 bases). Germline V gene data show CDR1 as DFQATT and CDR2 as SNEGSKA (reference sequence). The V and J ends lost 3 bases and 4 bases respectively, with 12 bases between them. The CDR3 consists of 13 residues. For the CDR3, the DNA is TGCAGTGCTAGTGAAGGGGATATCTATGGCTACACCTTC. It specifies CSASEGDIYGYTF.

V is TRBV29-1 and J is TRBJ2-5, with D perhaps TRBD1 (5 bases). CDR3 length: 12 amino acids. Deletions cut 5 bases from V and 2 bases from J, with 9 bases between. CDR1 is SQVTM and CDR2 is ANQGSEA in the germline V gene. The chain's CDR3 is CSVPDSQETQYF. The CDR3, as DNA: TGCAGCGTTCCTGACAGTCAAGAGACCCAGTACTTC.

The gene calls are TRBV6-5 and TRBJ2-5, with 9 bases lining up with TRBD2. Germline V CDR1 and CDR2: MNHEY, SVGAGI. The V gene end was trimmed by 4 bases and the J gene end by 1 base; junction bases not matched to a gene: 4. The CDR3 is 15 amino acids. CDR3 DNA: TGTGCCAGCAGTTTCAGCGGGGGGACCCAAGAGACCCAGTACTTC. It encodes CASSFSGGTQETQYF.

The CDR3 DNA reads TGTGCCAGCAGCGGGGGGGCAGGCTCGGTCCTTAATGAGCAGTTCTTC. Amino acid sequence: CASSGGAGSVLNEQFF. The chain recombines TRBV9 with TRBJ2-1, with D perhaps assigned TRBD1 or TRBD2 (6 bases each). Germline CDR1 SGDLS, CDR2 YYNGEE. This CDR3 contains 16 residues. The V end was cut by 3 bases, the J end by 7 bases, with 20 bases between.

This chain connects TRBV4-2 to TRBJ2-7; 9 nucleotides match TRBD1. Per germline, CDR1 LGHNA and CDR2 YNFKEQ. The CDR3 has 14 amino acids. With 0 bases clipped from V and 7 bases from J, the junction kept 4 bases outside the gene matches. This CDR3 reads CASSQDGTGREQYF. The CDR3 DNA is TGTGCCAGCAGCCAAGACGGGACAGGGCGAGAGCAGTACTTC.

The CDR3 loop reads CASSLRDYSYEQYF. CDR3 nucleotide sequence: TGTGCCAGCAGCCTCCGGGACTACTCCTACGAGCAGTACTTC. This chain connects TRBV7-8 to TRBJ2-7; 7 bases are shared with TRBD2. This CDR3 is 14 amino acids long. V was clipped by 5 bases and J by 0 bases; unmatched bases: 4. CDR1 is SGHVS and CDR2 is FQNEAQ in the germline V gene.

The chain combines TRBV20-1 with TRBJ1-1, with D hard to call. The CDR3 is 13 amino acids. Trimming took 5 bases from V and 1 from J, leaving 11 bases between them. Germline CDR1 and CDR2: DFQATT and SNEGSKA (reference sequence). This chain's CDR3 is CSALRTENTEAFF. The CDR3 DNA sequence: TGCAGTGCTCTAAGGACGGAGAACACTGAAGCTTTCTTT.

This chain links TRBV6-5 with TRBJ2-3; D gene unclear. This CDR3 spans 15 amino acids. Trimming removed 5 bases at V and 6 bases at J, with 18 bases between. Germline-derived CDR1 and CDR2 are MNHEY and SVGAGI. The CDR3 region has the DNA TGTGCCAGCAGTCCCTCTCTCCCTCCTCTTGATACGCAGTATTTT. The encoded protein is CASSPSLPPLDTQYF.

The chain combines TRBV18 with TRBJ2-7; TRBD1 is a possible D gene (5 bases). V lost 1 base and J 4 bases, leaving 8 bases between the germline ends. Germline CDR1 is KGHSH and CDR2 is LQKENI. This CDR3 comprises 13 residues. For the CDR3, the DNA is TGTGCCAGCTCACCACAGGGGCTATACGAGCAGTACGTC. It translates to CASSPQGLYEQYV.

The V call is TRBV9, the J call TRBJ1-5; the D is unclear. This CDR3 region has 14 residues. Trimming cost V 0 bases and J 3 bases, with 7 bases left between them. Germline lookup yields CDR1 SGDLS and CDR2 YYNGEE. The CDR3 here is CASSVGDNNQPQHF. The CDR3 region has the DNA TGTGCCAGCAGCGTAGGAGACAACAATCAGCCCCAGCATTTT.

The CDR3 protein is CASSGDSDYEQYV. The CDR3 DNA follows: TGTGCCAGCAGCGGAGACAGCGACTACGAGCAGTACGTC. The chain couples TRBV7-9 to TRBJ2-7; D perhaps matches TRBD1 (5 bases). Trimming cost V 5 bases and J 3 bases, with 11 bases left between them. This CDR3 has 13 residues. In germline, CDR1 is SEHNR, CDR2 FQNEAQ (reference sequence).

The chain uses TRBV7-6 and TRBJ1-5; D remains ambiguous. The germline CDR1 and CDR2 sequences are SGHVS and FNYEAQ. V lost 0 bases to trimming and J lost 4 bases, with 7 bases between them. CDR3 length equals 14 residues. The CDR3 nucleotides read TGTGCCAGCAGCTTAGCTTGGGGTAATCAGCCCCAGCATTTT. Translated: CASSLAWGNQPQHF. Full variable domain (rest looked up from reference TRBV7-6 and TRBJ1-5): GAGVSQSPRYKVTKRGQDVALRCDPISGHVSLYWYRQALGQGPEFLTYFNYEAQQDKSGLPNDRFSAERPEGSISTLTIQRTEQRDSAMYRCASSLAWGNQPQHFGDGTRLSIL.

This chain links TRBV30 with TRBJ2-3; tentative D call: TRBD2 (7 bases). The length of the CDR3 is 13 residues. The V gene's germline CDR1 is GTSNPN and CDR2 SVGIG (reference sequence). Trimming stripped 7 bases from V and 0 bases from J, with 11 bases between. CDR3 in DNA: TGTGCCTTAAGGGGGGGTAGCACAGATACGCAGTATTTT. Translated, it gives CALRGGSTDTQYF.

This chain links TRBV25-1 with TRBJ2-7, with TRBD1 matching 10 bases. The length of the CDR3 is 14 residues. CDR1 is MGHDK and CDR2 is SYGVNS in the germline V gene. The V gene end was trimmed by 4 bases and the J gene end by 4 bases; junction bases not matched to a gene: 4. As DNA, the CDR3 is TGTGCCAGCAGTGTCGGGACAGGGGATTACGAGCAGTACTTC. The encoded protein is CASSVGTGDYEQYF.

On this clonotype itself: An end of the junction differs from the germline gene, which may be a read error. This chain links TRBV12-3 or TRBV12-4 with TRBJ2-7; D possibly matches TRBD1 or TRBD2 (7 bases each). The CDR3 extends over 12 amino acids. The DNA of the CDR3 is TGTGCCGGCAGTCCAGGGGGGGGCGAGCAGTACTTC. This encodes CAGSPGGGEQYF.

The V call is TRBV5-4, the J call TRBJ2-1, with 12 bases matching TRBD2. Germline V gives CDR1 SGHNT, CDR2 YYREEE (reference sequence). V was pared by 5 bases and J by 5 bases, with 5 bases of the junction left unmatched. The CDR3 spans 15 residues. The CDR3 nucleotides are TGTGCCAGCAGGCTAGCGGGGGGGAGGAACAATGAGCAGTTCTTC. This encodes CASRLAGGRNNEQFF.

The V gene is TRBV7-8, the J gene TRBJ1-6, with TRBD1 as a possible D gene (6 bases). The CDR3 covers 14 residues. The V gene lost 5 bases and the J gene lost 9 bases, with 14 bases spanning the gap. CDR1 is SGHVS, CDR2 FQNEAQ, per germline. DNA for the CDR3: TGTGCCAGCAGCCAAAACAGGGAGGGTTCACCCCTCCACTTT. This codes for CASSQNREGSPLHF.

The chain joins TRBV5-1 to TRBJ2-7; 9 nucleotides agree with TRBD1. The germline gives CDR1 SGHRS, CDR2 YFSETQ. The CDR3 totals 16 residues. The ends lost 4 bases at V and 5 bases at J; junction bases unmatched: 13. CDR3 residues: CASSTRYGTGFDEQYF. The CDR3 DNA is TGCGCCAGCAGCACACGCTACGGGACAGGGTTCGACGAGCAGTACTTC.

The chain uses TRBV20-1 and TRBJ2-7; 10 bases map to TRBD1. The germline V gene encodes CDR1 DFQATT and CDR2 SNEGSKA (reference sequence). J lost 5 bases, V lost 6 bases, and 7 bases had no gene match. This CDR3 has 13 amino acids. The CDR3 DNA reads TGCAGTGCCCCGACCGGGACAGGGGACGAGCAGTACGTC. This codes for CSAPTGTGDEQYV.

The chain is built from TRBV5-1 and TRBJ2-7, with D perhaps matching TRBD1 (6 bases). Germline CDR1 reads SGHRS; CDR2 reads YFSETQ. The CDR3 sequence is 15 residues long. Trimming cost V 0 bases and J 4 bases, with 14 bases left between them. DNA for the CDR3: TGCGCCAGCAGCTTGGCCCAGTTACAGGGATACGAGCAGTACTTC. It specifies CASSLAQLQGYEQYF.

The chain couples TRBV3-1 to TRBJ1-2, with D uncertain. Trimming removed 1 base from V and 3 bases from J, with 9 bases in between. Germline lookup yields CDR1 LGHDT and CDR2 YNNKEL (reference sequence). The CDR3 is made up of 14 amino acids. For the CDR3, the DNA is TGTGCCAGCAGCCAAGTAACTGGGGACTATGGCTACACCTTC. Encoded protein: CASSQVTGDYGYTF.

Comments on this clonotype: An end of the junction does not agree with germline; a read error may underlie this. The chain uses TRBV15 and TRBJ2-1; D could derive from TRBD1 or TRBD2 (5 bases each). This CDR3 region has 14 residues. Germline V CDR1 and CDR2: LNHNV, YYDKDF (reference sequence). The CDR3 is CATSRDWDGNLRVF. CDR3 coding DNA: TGTGCCACCAGCAGGGATTGGGACGGGAACCTTAGGGTCTTC.